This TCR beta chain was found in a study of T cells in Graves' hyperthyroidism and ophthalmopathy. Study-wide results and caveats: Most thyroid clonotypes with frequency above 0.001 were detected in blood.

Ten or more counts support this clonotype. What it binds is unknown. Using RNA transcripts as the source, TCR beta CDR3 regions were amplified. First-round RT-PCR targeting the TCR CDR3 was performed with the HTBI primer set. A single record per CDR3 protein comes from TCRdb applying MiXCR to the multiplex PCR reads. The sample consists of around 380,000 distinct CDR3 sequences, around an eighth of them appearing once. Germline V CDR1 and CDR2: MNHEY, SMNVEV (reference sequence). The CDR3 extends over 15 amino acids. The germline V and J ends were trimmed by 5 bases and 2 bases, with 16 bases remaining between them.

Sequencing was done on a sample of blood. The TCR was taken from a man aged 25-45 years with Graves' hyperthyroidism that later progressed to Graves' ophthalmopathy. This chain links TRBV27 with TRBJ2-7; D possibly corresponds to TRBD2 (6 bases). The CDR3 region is CASSPLLASPYEQYF. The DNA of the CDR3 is TGTGCCAGCAGTCCGCTCCTAGCGTCGCCCTACGAGCAGTACTTC.